Reported below is one T cell receptor beta chain. The data were taken from a study of blood T cell repertoires in COVID-19. TCRdb keeps only in-frame clones here, not all; method: immunoSEQ multiplex PCR. The data show some 250,000 clones, with approximately 77% seen just once and roughly 3.1% held by the top ten. The germline gives CDR1 SGDLS, CDR2 YYNGEE. The CDR3 length is 15 residues. V lost 3 bases and J 0 bases, leaving 10 bases between the germline ends. The sample consisted of peripheral blood. This receptor was obtained from a woman aged 18-29 years with acute or convalescent COVID-19. The chain joins TRBV9 to TRBJ1-5; D not certain. In DNA, the CDR3 is TGTGCCAGCAGCGAAAATGCAGTTAGCAATCAGCCCCAGCATTTT. Translating gives CASSENAVSNQPQHF.